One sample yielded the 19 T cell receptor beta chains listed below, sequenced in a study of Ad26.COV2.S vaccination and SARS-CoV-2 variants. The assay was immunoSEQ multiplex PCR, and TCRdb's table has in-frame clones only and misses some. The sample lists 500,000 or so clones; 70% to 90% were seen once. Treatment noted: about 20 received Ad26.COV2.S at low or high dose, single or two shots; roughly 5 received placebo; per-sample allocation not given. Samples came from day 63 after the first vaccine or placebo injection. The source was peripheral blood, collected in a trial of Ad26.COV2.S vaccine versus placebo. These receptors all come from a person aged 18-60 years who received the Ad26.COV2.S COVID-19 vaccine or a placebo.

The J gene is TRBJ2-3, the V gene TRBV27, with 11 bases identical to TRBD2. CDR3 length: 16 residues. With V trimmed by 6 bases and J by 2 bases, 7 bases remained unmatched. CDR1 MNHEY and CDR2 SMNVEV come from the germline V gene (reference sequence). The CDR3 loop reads CASSLLAGGHTDTQYF. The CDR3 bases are TGTGCCAGCAGCCTCCTAGCGGGAGGCCACACAGATACGCAGTATTTT.

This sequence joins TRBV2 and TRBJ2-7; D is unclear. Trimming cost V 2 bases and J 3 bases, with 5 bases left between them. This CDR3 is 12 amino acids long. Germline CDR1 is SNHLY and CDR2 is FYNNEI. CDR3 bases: TGTGCCAGCAGTGAACACCACTACGAGCAGTACTTC. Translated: CASSEHHYEQYF.

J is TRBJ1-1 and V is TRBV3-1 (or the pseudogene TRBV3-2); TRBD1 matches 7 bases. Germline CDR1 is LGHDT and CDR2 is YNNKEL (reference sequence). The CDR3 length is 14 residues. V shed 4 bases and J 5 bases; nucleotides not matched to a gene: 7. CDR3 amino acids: CASSRQGLRTEAFF. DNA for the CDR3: TGTGCCAGCAGCCGACAGGGTTTGAGGACTGAAGCTTTCTTT.

In nucleotides, the CDR3 is TGTGCCACCAGTGAGGGCGGACCCGCTTACAATGAGCAGTTCTTC. This codes for CATSEGGPAYNEQFF. The chain is built from TRBV24-1 and TRBJ2-1; unclear D gene. Germline V gene sequence: CDR1 KGHDR, CDR2 SFDVKD. The CDR3 sequence is 15 residues long. V lost 4 bases, J lost 4 bases, and 13 bases lay in between.

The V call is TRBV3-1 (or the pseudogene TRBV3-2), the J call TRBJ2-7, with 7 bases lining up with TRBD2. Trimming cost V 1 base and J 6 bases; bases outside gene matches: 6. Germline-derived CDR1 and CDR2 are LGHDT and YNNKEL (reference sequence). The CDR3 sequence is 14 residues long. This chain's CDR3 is CASSQGAGAGEQYF. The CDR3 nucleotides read TGTGCCAGCAGCCAAGGGGCGGGAGCCGGCGAGCAGTACTTC.

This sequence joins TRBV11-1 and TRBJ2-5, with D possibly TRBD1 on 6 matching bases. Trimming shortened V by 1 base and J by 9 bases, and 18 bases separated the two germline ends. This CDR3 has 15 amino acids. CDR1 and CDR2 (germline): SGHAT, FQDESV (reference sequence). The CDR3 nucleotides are TGTGCCAGCAGCTTAGGTCAGGGGACCCTCGGGGCCCAGTACTTC. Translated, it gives CASSLGQGTLGAQYF. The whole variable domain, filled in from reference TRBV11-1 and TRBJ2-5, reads EAEVAQSPRYKITEKSQAVAFWCDPISGHATLYWYRQILGQGPELLVQFQDESVVDDSQLPKDRFSAERLKGVDSTLKIQPAELGDSAMYLCASSLGQGTLGAQYFGPGTRLLVL.

The CDR3 reads CASSRGQVLNTEAFF. CDR3 sequence (DNA): TGTGCCAGCAGTCGTGGACAGGTTCTGAACACTGAAGCTTTCTTT. The rearrangement joins TRBV6-5 to TRBJ1-1; 7 positions match TRBD1. The CDR3 is 15 amino acids. Trimming cost V 5 bases and J 0 bases; bases outside gene matches: 6. CDR1 is MNHEY, CDR2 SVGAGI, per germline.

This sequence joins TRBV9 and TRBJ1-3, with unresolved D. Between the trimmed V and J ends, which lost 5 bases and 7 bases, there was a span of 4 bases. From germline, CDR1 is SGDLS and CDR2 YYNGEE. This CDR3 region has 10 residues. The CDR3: CASRRNTIYF. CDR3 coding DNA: TGTGCCAGCAGGAGGAACACCATATATTTT.

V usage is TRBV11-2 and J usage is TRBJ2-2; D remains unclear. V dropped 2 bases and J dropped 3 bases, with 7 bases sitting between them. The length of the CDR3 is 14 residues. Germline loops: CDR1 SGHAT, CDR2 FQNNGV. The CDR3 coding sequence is TGTGCCAGCAGCTTATCGTTTGACACCGGGGAGCTGTTTTTT. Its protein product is CASSLSFDTGELFF.

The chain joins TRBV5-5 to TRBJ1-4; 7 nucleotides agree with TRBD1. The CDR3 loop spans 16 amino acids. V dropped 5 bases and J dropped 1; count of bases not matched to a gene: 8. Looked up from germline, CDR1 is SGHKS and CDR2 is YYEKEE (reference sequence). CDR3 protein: CASSLTGIGTNEKLFF. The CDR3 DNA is TGTGCCAGCAGTTTGACAGGGATAGGAACTAATGAAAAACTGTTTTTT.

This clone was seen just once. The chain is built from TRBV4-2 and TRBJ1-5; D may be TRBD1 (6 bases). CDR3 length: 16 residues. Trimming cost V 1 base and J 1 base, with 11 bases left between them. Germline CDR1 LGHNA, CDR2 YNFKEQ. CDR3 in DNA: TGTGCCAGCAGCCAAGGGGGGGCGCGAAGCAATCAGCCCCAGCATTTT. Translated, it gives CASSQGGARSNQPQHF.

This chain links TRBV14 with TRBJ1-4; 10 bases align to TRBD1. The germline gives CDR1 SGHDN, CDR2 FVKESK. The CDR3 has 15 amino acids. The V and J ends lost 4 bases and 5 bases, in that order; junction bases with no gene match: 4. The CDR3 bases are TGTGCCAGCAGCCTTTTGGGACAGGGGAATGAAAAACTGTTTTTT. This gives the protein CASSLLGQGNEKLFF.

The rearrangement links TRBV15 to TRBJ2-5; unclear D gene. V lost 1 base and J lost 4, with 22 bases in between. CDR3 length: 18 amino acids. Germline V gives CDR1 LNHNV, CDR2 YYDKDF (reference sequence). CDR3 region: CATSRAGQIGRLGETQYF. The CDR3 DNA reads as TGTGCCACCAGCAGAGCGGGCCAGATTGGGCGATTGGGAGAGACCCAGTACTTC.

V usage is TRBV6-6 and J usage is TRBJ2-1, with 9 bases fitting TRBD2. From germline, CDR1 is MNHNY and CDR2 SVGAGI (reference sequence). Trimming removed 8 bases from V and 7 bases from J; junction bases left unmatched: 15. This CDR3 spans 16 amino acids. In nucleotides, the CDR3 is TGTGCCAGCTCCCGCGGCGGGAGGGCTGTAAGAAATGAGCAGTTCTTC. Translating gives CASSRGGRAVRNEQFF.

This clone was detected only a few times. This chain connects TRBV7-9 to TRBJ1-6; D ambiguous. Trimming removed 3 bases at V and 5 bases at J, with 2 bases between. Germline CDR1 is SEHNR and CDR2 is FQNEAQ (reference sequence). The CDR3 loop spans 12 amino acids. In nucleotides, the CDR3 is TGTGCCAGCAGCTTGAATAATTCACCCCTCCACTTT. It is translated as CASSLNNSPLHF.

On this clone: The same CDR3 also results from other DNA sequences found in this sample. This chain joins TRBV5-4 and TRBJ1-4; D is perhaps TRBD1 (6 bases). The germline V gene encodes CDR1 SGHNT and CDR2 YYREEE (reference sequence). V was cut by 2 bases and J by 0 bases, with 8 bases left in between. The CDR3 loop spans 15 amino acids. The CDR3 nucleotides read TGTGCCAGCAGCTTAGGGGGTACAACTAATGAAAAACTGTTTTTT. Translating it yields CASSLGGTTNEKLFF.

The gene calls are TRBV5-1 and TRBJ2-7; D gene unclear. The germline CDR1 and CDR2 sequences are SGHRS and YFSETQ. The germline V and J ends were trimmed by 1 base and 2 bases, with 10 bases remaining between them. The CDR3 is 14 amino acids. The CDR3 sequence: CASSLSLETYEQYF. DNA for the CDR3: TGCGCCAGCAGCTTGTCGCTAGAGACCTACGAGCAGTACTTC.

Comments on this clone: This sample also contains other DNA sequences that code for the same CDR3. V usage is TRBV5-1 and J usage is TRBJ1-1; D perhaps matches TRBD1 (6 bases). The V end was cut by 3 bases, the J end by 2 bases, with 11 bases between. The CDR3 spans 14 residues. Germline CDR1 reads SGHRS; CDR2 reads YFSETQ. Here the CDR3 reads CASSSQGSNTEAFF. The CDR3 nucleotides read TGCGCCAGCAGCTCCCAGGGGAGTAACACTGAAGCTTTCTTT.

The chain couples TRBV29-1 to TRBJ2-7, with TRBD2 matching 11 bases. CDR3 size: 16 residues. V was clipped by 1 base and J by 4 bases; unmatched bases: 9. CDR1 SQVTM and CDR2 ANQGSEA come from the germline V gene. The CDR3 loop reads CSVEVVAGGFLYEQYF. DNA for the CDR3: TGCAGCGTTGAAGTGGTAGCGGGAGGGTTCTTATACGAGCAGTACTTC.